This T cell receptor (beta chain) was profiled in a study of blood T cell repertoires in COVID-19. Across the whole study: Spain, Italy and the United States supplied samples that represented acute and convalescent COVID-19. The analysed material was cDNA or gDNA that came from T cells, B-cell-depleted T cells, or PBMCs.

As originally analysed: How many nucleated cells were present was estimated from reference gene primer amplification. The protocol was immunoSEQ multiplex PCR, while the TCRdb copy is restricted to in-frame clones and leaves out a portion. The DNA was the basis for D and trimming; V, J and clone size are from that table. The repertoire consists of about 170,000 clones, with approximately 84% occurring once and the leading ten covering about 20%. CDR1 is LNHDA and CDR2 is SQIVND in the germline V gene (reference sequence). Unmatched junction bases numbered 6, after V lost 3 bases and J lost 6 bases. The CDR3 has 15 amino acids.

The chain links TRBV19 to TRBJ2-7; 12 bases match TRBD2. This receptor was obtained from a woman aged 80 or over with acute or convalescent COVID-19. Sequencing was carried out using peripheral blood. CDR3 bases: TGTGCCAGTAGTATCCAATCTAGCGGGAGGGTCGAGCAGTACTTC. This sequence encodes CASSIQSSGRVEQYF.